This T cell receptor beta chain was captured by sequencing in a study of Ad26.COV2.S vaccination and SARS-CoV-2 variants. Study-wide context: The COV1001 Ad26.COV2.S trial arm included the donor. The vaccine Ad26.COV2.S was put into the muscle once, or twice with 56 days between.

Libraries were prepared by immunoSEQ multiplex PCR; TCRdb keeps only in-frame clonotypes and omits some of them. Among approximately 480,000 clones listed, around 88% were seen once. V lost 4 bases, J lost 4 bases, and 6 bases stayed unmatched. Germline V CDR1 and CDR2: KGHDR, SFDVKD. The CDR3 consists of 16 residues. As to treatment: around 19 received Ad26.COV2.S at low or high dose, single or two shots; 5 received placebo; per-sample allocation not given. Samples were taken on day 63 after the first vaccine or placebo injection. Immunization relied on an Ad26 vector, which expressed Wuhan-strain SARS-CoV-2 spike.

The material was peripheral blood, obtained in a trial of Ad26.COV2.S vaccine versus placebo. V usage is TRBV24-1 and J usage is TRBJ2-3; 11 bases map to TRBD1. This sequence originates from a person between 18 and 59 years old who received the Ad26.COV2.S COVID-19 vaccine or a placebo. CDR3 in DNA: TGTGCCACCAGTGACCCGGGACAGGGGGTGGCAGATACGCAGTATTTT. Amino acid sequence: CATSDPGQGVADTQYF.